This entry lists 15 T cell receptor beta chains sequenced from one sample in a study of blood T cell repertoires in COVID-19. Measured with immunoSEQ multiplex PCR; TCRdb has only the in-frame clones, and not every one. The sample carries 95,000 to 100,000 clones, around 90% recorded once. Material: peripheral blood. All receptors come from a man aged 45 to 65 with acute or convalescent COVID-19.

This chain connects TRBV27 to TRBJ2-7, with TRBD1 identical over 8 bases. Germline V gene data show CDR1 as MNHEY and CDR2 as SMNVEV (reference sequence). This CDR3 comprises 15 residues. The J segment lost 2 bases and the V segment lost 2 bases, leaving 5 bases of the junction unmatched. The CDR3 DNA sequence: TGTGCCAGCAGTTTAAAACAGGGGGGCGCCTACGAGCAGTACTTC. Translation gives CASSLKQGGAYEQYF.

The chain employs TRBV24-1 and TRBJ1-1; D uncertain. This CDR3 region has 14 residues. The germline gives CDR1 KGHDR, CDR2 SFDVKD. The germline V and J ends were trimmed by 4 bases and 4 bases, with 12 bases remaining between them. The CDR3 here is CATSDPRSPTEAFF. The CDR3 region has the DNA TGTGCCACCAGTGACCCTCGGTCTCCCACTGAAGCTTTCTTT.

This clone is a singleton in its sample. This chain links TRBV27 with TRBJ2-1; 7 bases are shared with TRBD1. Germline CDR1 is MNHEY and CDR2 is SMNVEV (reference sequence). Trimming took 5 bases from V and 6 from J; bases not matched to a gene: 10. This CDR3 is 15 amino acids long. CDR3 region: CASSTNRGLGNEQFF. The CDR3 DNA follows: TGTGCCAGCAGTACGAACAGGGGATTGGGCAATGAGCAGTTCTTC.

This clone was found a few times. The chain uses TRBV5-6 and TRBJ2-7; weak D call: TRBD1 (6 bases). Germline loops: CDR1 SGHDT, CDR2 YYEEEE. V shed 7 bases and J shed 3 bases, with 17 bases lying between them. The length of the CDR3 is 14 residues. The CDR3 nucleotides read TGTGCCAGCCTCTACAGGGTCCTAAACTACGAGCAGTACTTC. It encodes CASLYRVLNYEQYF.

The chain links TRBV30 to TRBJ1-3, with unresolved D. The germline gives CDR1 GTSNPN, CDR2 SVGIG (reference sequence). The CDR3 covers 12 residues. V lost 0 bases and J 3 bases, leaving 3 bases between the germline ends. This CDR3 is CAWSVLGNTIYF. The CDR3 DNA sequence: TGTGCCTGGAGTGTACTTGGAAACACCATATATTTT.

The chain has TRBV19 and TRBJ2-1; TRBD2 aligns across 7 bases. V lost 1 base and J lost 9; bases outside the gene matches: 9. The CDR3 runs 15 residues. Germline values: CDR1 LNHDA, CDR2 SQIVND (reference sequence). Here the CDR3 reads CASSIVGPGGSEQFF. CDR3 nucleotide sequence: TGTGCCAGTAGTATAGTGGGACCCGGCGGGAGTGAGCAGTTCTTC. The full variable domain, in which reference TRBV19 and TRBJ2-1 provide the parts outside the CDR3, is DGGITQSPKYLFRKEGQNVTLSCEQNLNHDAMYWYRQDPGQGLRLIYYSQIVNDFQKGDIAEGYSVSREKKESFPLTVTSAQKNPTAFYLCASSIVGPGGSEQFFGPGTRLTVL.

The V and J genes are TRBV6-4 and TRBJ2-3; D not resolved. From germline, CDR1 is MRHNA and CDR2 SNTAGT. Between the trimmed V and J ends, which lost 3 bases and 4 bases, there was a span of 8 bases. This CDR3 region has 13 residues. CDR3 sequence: CASSEFSADTQYF. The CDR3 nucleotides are TGTGCCAGCAGTGAATTTTCCGCAGATACGCAGTATTTT.

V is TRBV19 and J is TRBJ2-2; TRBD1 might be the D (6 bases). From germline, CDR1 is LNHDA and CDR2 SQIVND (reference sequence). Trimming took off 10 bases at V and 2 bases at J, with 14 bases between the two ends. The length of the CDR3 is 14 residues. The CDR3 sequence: CATRQASNTGELFF. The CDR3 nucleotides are TGTGCCACCCGACAGGCCAGTAACACCGGGGAGCTGTTTTTT.

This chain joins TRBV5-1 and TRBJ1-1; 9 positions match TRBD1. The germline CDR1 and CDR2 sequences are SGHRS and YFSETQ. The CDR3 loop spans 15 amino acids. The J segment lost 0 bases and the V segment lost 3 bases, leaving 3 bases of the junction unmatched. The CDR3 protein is CASSSGTGMNTEAFF. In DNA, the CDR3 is TGCGCCAGCAGCTCCGGGACAGGGATGAACACTGAAGCTTTCTTT.

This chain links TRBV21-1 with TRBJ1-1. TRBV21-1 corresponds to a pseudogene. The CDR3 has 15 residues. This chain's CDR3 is CASSKEQELNTEAFF. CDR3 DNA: TGTGCCAGCAGCAAAGAGCAAGAGTTGAACACTGAAGCTTTCTTT.

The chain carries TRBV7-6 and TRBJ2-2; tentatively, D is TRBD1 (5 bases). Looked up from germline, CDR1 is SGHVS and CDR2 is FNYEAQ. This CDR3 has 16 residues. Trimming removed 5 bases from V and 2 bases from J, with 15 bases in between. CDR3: CASSSYTGVNTGELFF. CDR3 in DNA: TGTGCCAGCAGCAGTTATACAGGAGTAAACACCGGGGAGCTGTTTTTT.

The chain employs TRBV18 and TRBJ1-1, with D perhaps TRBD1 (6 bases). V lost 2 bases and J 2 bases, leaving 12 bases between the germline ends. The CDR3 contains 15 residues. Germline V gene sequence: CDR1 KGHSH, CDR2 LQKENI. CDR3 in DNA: TGTGCCAGCTCACCAGGGCCAGGGGATAACACTGAAGCTTTCTTT. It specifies CASSPGPGDNTEAFF.

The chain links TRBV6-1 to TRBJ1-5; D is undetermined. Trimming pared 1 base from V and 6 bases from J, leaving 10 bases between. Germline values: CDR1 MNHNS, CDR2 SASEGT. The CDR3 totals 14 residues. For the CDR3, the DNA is TGTGCCAGCAGTGAAGTGGAGGGTAGTCAGCCCCAGCATTTT. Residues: CASSEVEGSQPQHF.

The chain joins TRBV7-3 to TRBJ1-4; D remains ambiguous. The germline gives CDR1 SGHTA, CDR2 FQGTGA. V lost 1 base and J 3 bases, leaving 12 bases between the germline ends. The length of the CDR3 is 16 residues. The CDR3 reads CASSLNMEGPNEKLFF. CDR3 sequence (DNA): TGTGCCAGCAGCTTAAATATGGAGGGCCCTAATGAAAAACTGTTTTTT.

The CDR3 loop is CASSLDRDTEAFF. In DNA, the CDR3 is TGTGCCAGCAGCCTGGACAGGGACACTGAAGCTTTCTTT. The chain links TRBV3-1 (or the pseudogene TRBV3-2) to TRBJ1-1, with 8 nucleotides matching TRBD1. The CDR3 totals 13 residues. The germline V gene has CDR1 LGHDT and CDR2 YNNKEL (reference sequence). V lost 4 bases to trimming and J lost 3 bases; unmatched junction nucleotides: 1.